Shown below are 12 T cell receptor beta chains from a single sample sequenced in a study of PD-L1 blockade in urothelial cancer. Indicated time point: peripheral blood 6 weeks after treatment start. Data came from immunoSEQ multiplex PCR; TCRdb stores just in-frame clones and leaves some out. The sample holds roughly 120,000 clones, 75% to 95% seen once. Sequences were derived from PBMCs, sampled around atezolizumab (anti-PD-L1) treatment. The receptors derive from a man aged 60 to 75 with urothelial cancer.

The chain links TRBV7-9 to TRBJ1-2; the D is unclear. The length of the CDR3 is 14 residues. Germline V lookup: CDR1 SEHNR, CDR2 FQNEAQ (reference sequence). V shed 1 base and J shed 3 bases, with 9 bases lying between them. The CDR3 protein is CASSLDFGDYGYTF. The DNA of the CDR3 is TGTGCCAGCAGCTTAGATTTCGGGGACTATGGCTACACCTTC.

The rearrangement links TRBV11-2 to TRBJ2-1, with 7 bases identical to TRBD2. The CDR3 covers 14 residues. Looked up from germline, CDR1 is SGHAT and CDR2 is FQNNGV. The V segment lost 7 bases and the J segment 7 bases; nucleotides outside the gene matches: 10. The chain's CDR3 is CASTVGLHENEQFF. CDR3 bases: TGTGCCAGCACCGTGGGACTACATGAGAATGAGCAGTTCTTC.

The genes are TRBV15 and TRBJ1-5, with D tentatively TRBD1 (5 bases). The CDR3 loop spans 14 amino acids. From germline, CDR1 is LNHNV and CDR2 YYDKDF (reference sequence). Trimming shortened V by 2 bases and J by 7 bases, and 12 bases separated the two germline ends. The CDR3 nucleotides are TGTGCCACCAGCAGACGGAATTCAGGGCAGCCCCAGCATTTT. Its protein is CATSRRNSGQPQHF.

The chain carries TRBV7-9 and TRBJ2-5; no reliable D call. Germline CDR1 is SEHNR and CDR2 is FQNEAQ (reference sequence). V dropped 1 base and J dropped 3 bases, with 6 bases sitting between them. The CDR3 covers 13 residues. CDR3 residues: CASSLGYEETQYF. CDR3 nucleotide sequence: TGTGCCAGCAGCTTAGGCTACGAAGAGACCCAGTACTTC.

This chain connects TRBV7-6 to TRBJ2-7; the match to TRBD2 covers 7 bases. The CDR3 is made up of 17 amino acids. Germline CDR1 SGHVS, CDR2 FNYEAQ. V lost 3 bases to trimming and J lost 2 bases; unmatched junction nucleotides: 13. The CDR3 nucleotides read TGTGCCAGCAGCTTGACCTCGCGGGAGAGCAAAACCTACGAGCAGTACTTC. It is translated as CASSLTSRESKTYEQYF. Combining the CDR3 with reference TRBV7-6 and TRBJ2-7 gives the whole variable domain GAGVSQSPRYKVTKRGQDVALRCDPISGHVSLYWYRQALGQGPEFLTYFNYEAQQDKSGLPNDRFSAERPEGSISTLTIQRTEQRDSAMYRCASSLTSRESKTYEQYFGPGTRLTVT.

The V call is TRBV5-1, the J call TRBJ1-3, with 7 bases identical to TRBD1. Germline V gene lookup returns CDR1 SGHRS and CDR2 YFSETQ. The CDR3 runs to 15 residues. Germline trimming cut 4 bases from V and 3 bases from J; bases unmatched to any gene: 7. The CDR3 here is CASSPQGGYGNTIYF. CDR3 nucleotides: TGCGCCAGCAGCCCTCAGGGGGGTTATGGAAACACCATATATTTT.

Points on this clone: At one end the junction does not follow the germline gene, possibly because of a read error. The CDR3 DNA follows: TGCAGCGCTGAAAGGGGGCAGGGAGAGACCCAGTACTTC. Encoded protein: CSAERGQGETQYF. The rearrangement uses TRBV29-1 and TRBJ2-5, with 7 bases identical to TRBD1. CDR1 and CDR2 (germline): SQVTM, ANQGSEA. The CDR3 has 13 amino acids.

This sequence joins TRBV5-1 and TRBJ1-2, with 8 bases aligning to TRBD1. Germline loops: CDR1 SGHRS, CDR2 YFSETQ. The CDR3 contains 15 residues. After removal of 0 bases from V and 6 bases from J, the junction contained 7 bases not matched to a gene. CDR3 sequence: CASSLDPQGADGYTF. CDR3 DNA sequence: TGCGCCAGCAGCTTGGACCCGCAGGGGGCAGATGGCTACACCTTC.

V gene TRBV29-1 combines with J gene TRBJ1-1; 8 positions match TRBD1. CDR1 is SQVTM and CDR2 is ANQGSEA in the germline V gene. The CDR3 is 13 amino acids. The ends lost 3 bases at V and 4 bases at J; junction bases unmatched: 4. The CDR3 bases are TGCAGCGTTGAGCGGACAGGGAGCACTGAAGCTTTCTTT. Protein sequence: CSVERTGSTEAFF.

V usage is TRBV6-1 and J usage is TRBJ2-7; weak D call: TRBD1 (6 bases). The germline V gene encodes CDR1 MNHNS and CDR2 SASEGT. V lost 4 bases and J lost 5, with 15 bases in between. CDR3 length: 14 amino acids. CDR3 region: CASSVRQERDEQYF. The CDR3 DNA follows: TGTGCCAGCAGTGTTCGACAGGAGAGGGACGAGCAGTACTTC.

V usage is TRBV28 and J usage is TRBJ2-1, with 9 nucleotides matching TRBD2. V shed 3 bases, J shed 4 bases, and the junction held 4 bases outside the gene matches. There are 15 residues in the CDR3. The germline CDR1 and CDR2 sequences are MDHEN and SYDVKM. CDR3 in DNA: TGTGCCAGCAGTTTTATAGCGGGAGAGTACAATGAGCAGTTCTTC. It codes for CASSFIAGEYNEQFF.

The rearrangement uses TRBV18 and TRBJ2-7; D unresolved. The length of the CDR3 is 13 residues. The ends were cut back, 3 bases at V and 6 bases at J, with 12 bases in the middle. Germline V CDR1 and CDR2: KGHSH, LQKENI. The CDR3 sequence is CASSPSRQPEQYF. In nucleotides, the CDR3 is TGTGCCAGCTCACCCTCGCGGCAGCCCGAGCAGTACTTC.